The clone carrying this T cell receptor (beta chain) appeared a few times. Antigen unknown. TCRdb re-derived calls from the 5' RACE reads in MiXCR, one entry per CDR3 protein. Among around 250,000 distinct CDR3 sequences listed, roughly 7% were seen once. These data belong to a study of identical twins. Study outcomes and limitations: In cord blood, abundant beta clonotypes had fewer insertions; memory showed no trend. There is a chance that invariant MAIT and iNKT cells partially muddied zero-insertion analyses. Conclusions came from cross-sectional statistical analysis, not from following the same donors. The models systematically underestimated how much out-of-frame TCR alpha was shared in monozygotic twins.

The CDR3 has 16 amino acids. In germline, CDR1 is MNHNS, CDR2 SASEGT. V gave up 3 bases and J gave up 10 bases; unmatched junction bases: 13. The same sample was also used in a study of yellow fever vaccine responses in identical twins.

The chain is built from TRBV6-1 and TRBJ2-7; 12 bases map to TRBD2. This receptor was taken from a woman under 30 in good health. Source material: memory (CD45RO+) T cells sorted from blood. CDR3 residues: CASSDGLAGPLGSQYF. CDR3 coding DNA: TGTGCCAGCAGTGACGGACTAGCGGGACCTCTAGGGTCTCAGTACTTC.